The entry below describes one T cell receptor beta chain. The clone's antigen remains unknown. Base qualities are not at hand, and no much larger clone is one base apart. Separate from the approximately 700-subject first cohort, the validation cohort of 120 subjects was the group to which the donors belonged. This record belongs to a study of cytomegalovirus exposure and HLA in healthy donors (dated 2017 in TCRdb). In terms of the full investigation: The roughly 670 repertoires of the first cohort and the 95 to 150 validation repertoires were produced on the same platform, according to a later analysis. The aim of the study was to test whether cataloging public T cell receptors could identify signatures of past pathogen exposure. High-throughput TCR immunosequencing, statistical association of individual TCRs with disease status, and machine learning were combined to predict cytomegalovirus infection status. Along with the roughly 670-subject first cohort, a separate validation cohort of over a hundred different subjects was used.

The germline V gene provides CDR1 SGHRS and CDR2 YFSETQ. Cut back by 4 bases and 6 bases, the V and J ends lie 23 bases apart. The CDR3, from cysteine to phenylalanine, totals 16 residues. Of the read, only the CDR3 DNA is kept; its 48 bases are in frame from base 1. Libraries were constructed by the immunoSEQ multiplex PCR assay. In the original analysis: A statistical classification framework was built to diagnose cytomegalovirus status from the catalog of TCR beta chain sequences. TCRdb retrieved this table from immuneACCESS and kept in-frame rearrangements only. Not all clones are present; in checked studies, unresolved V genes account for under half, and no reason is known for the remainder. That table is the source of V, J and clone size, and D and trimming were worked out from the DNA. The sample includes over 150,000 clones, with about 79% observed a single time. About an eighth of the sample is in the top ten clones.

Overall study outcomes, separate from this receptor: A later analysis lacked HLA typing for the validation cohort, so it scored co-occurrence in that cohort across all 110 or so repertoires. In both the original and validation cohorts, the classifier was reported to diagnose cytomegalovirus status with high specificity and sensitivity. In a later analysis, TCRs clustered in the first cohort were found to also tend to co-occur in the roughly 120 validation repertoires, with roughly 93% of cluster scores above 0. Across donors, most TCR sequences were observed very rarely, whereas some public TCRs were present in many individuals. It was suggested by the authors that the approach could potentially be generalized to other disease states and immunological phenotypes. The study gave a list of about 150 TCR beta chains associated with cytomegalovirus. In vitro tests confirmed that a few of the cytomegalovirus-associated TCR beta chains recognize cytomegalovirus antigens.

The chain links TRBV5-1 with TRBJ2-7, and TRBD1 may be the D gene, going by 8 matching bases. The material sequenced was PBMCs. This clonotype was obtained from a woman in her 30s in good health and CMV-seropositive. The CDR3 has the sequence CASSRDGGTGLGEQYF. The DNA sequence reads TGCGCCAGCAGCCGGGACGGGGGGACAGGCTTGGGCGAGCAGTACTTC.